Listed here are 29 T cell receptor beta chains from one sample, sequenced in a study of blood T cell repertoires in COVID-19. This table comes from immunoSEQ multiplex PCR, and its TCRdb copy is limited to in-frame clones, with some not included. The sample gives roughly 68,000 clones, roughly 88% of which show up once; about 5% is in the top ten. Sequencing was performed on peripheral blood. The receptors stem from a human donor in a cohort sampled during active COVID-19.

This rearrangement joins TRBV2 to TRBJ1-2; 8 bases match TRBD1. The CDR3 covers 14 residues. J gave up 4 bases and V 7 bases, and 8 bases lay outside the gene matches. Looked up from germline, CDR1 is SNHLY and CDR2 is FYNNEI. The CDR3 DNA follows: TGTGCCAGCAACTCAGGGGGCGCCGGCTATGGCTACACCTTC. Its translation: CASNSGGAGYGYTF.

The CDR3 sequence: CASSDFEARGYNEQFF. The CDR3 bases are TGTGCCAGCAGTGACTTTGAAGCGAGAGGATACAATGAGCAGTTCTTC. The chain combines TRBV25-1 with TRBJ2-1, with D unresolved. Per germline, CDR1 MGHDK and CDR2 SYGVNS. The CDR3 runs to 16 residues. The V end lost 3 bases, the J end lost 4 bases, and 16 bases lay between the germline ends.

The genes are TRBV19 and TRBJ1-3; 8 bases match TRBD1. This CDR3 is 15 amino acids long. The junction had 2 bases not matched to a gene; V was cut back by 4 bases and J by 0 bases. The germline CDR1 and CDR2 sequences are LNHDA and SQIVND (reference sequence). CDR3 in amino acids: CASSRTGISGNTIYF. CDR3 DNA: TGTGCCAGTAGTAGGACAGGGATCTCTGGAAACACCATATATTTT.

In DNA form, the CDR3 reads TGTGCCAGCAGCCGGCGCCAGGGGGGAAACACCATATATTTT. Its protein is CASSRRQGGNTIYF. The chain joins TRBV7-9 to TRBJ1-3; D may be TRBD1 (6 bases). The CDR3 contains 14 residues. The germline V and J ends were trimmed by 5 bases and 4 bases, with 12 bases remaining between them. In germline, CDR1 is SEHNR, CDR2 FQNEAQ (reference sequence).

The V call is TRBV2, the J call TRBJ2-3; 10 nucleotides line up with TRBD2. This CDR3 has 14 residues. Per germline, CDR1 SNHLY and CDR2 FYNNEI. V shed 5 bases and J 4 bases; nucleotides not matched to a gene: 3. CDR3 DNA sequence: TGTGCCAGCAGTATTAGCGGGGGGTCAGATACGCAGTATTTT. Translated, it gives CASSISGGSDTQYF. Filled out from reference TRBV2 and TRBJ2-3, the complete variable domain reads EPEVTQTPSHQVTQMGQEVILRCVPISNHLYFYWYRQILGQKVEFLVSFYNNEISEKSEIFDDQFSVERPDGSNFTLKIRSTKLEDSAMYFCASSISGGSDTQYFGPGTRLTVL.

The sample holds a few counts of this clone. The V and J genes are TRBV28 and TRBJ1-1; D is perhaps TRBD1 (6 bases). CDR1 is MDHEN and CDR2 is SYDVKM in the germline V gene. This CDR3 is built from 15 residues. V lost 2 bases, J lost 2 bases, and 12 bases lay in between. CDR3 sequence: CASSLTRGGNTEAFF. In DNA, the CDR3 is TGTGCCAGCAGTTTAACTAGGGGGGGAAACACTGAAGCTTTCTTT.

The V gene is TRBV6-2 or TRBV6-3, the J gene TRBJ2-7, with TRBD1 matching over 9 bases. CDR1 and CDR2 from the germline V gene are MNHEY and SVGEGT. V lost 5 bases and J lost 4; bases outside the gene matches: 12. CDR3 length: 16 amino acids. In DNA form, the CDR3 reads TGTGCCAGCAGTACGCCGACGGGACAGGGCATATACGAGCAGTACTTC. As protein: CASSTPTGQGIYEQYF.

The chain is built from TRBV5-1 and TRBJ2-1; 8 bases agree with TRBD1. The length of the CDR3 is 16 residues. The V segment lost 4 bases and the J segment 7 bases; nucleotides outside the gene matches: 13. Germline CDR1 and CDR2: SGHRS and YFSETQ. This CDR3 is CASSPGQAITTNEQFF. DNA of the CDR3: TGCGCCAGCAGCCCGGGACAGGCGATAACTACAAATGAGCAGTTCTTC.

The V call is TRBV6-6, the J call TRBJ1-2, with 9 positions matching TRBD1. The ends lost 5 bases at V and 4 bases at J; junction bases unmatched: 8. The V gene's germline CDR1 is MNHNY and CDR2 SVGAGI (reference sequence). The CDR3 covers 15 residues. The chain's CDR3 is CASSIGQGWTYGYTF. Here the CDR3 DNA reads TGTGCCAGCAGTATCGGACAGGGGTGGACCTATGGCTACACCTTC.

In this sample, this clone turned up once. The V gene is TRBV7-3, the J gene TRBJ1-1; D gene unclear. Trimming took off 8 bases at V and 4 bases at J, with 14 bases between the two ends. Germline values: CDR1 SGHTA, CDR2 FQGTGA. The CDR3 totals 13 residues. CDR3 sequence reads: CASRREVTTEAFF. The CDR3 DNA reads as TGTGCCAGCCGGAGGGAGGTTACCACTGAAGCTTTCTTT.

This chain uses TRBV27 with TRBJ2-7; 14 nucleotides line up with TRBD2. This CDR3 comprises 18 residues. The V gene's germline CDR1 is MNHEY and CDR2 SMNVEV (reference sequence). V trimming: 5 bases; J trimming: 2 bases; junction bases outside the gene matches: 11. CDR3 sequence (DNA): TGTGCCAGCAGTCCGCTGGGACTAGCGGGAGACGAGGCCTACGAGCAGTACTTC. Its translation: CASSPLGLAGDEAYEQYF.

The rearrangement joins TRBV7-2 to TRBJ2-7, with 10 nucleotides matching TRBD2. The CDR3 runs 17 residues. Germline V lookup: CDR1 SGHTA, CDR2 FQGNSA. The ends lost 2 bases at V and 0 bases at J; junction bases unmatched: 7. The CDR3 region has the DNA TGTGCCAGCAGCTTAAGGCTAGCGGGGGTTAGCTCCTACGAGCAGTACTTC. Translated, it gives CASSLRLAGVSSYEQYF.

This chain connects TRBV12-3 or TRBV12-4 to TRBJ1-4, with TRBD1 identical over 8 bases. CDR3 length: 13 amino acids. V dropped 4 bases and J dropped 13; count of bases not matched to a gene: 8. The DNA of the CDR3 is TGTGCCAGCAGTTACGCTTCAGGACAGGGACTGTTTTTT. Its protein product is CASSYASGQGLFF.

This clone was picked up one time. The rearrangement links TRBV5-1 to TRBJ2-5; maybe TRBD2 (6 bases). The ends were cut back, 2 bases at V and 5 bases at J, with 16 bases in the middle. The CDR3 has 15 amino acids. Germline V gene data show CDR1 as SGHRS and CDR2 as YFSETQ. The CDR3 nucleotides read TGCGCCAGCAGCTTAGGTGCGGGAATCTCGGAGACCCAGTACTTC. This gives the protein CASSLGAGISETQYF.

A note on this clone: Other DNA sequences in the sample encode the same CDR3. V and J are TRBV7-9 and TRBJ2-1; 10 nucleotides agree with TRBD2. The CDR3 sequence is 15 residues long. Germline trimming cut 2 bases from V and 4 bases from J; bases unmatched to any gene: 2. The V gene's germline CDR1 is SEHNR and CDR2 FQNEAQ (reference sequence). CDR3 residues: CASSLLAGGYNEQFF. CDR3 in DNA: TGTGCCAGCAGCTTATTAGCGGGGGGTTACAATGAGCAGTTCTTC.

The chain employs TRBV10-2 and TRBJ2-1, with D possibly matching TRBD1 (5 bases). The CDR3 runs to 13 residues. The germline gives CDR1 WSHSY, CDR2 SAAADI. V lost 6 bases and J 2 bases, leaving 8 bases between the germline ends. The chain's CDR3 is CASRDTTYNEQFF. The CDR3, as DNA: TGCGCCAGCAGGGACACCACCTACAATGAGCAGTTCTTC.

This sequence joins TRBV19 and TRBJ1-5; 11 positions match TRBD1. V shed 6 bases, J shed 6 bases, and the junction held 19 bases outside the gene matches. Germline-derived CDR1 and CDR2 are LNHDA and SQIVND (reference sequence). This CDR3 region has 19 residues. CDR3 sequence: CASSPMDRGRIGRVQPQHF. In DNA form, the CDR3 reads TGTGCCAGTAGCCCAATGGACAGGGGGCGAATAGGTCGGGTTCAGCCCCAGCATTTT. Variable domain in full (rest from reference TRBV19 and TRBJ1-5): DGGITQSPKYLFRKEGQNVTLSCEQNLNHDAMYWYRQDPGQGLRLIYYSQIVNDFQKGDIAEGYSVSREKKESFPLTVTSAQKNPTAFYLCASSPMDRGRIGRVQPQHFGDGTRLSIL.

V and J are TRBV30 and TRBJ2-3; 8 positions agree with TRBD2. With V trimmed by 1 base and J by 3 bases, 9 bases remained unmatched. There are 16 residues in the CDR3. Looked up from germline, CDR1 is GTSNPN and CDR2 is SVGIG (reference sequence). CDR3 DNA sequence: TGTGCCTGGAGTGCCCGCCGGGGGGGACTTACAGATACGCAGTATTTT. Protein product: CAWSARRGGLTDTQYF.

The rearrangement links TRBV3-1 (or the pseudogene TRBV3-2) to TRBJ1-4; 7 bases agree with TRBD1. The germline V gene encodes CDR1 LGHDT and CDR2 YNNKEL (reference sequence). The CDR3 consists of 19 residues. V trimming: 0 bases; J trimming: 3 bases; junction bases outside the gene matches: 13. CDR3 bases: TGTGCCAGCAGCCAAGATCCCCGACAGGGCCGGCTCTCTAATGAAAAACTGTTTTTT. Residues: CASSQDPRQGRLSNEKLFF.

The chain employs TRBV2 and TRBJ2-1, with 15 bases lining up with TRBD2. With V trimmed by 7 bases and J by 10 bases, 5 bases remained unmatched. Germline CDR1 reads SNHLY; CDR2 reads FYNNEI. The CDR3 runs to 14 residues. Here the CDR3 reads CASNGLAGGQEQFF. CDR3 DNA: TGTGCCAGCAACGGACTAGCGGGGGGGCAAGAGCAGTTCTTC.

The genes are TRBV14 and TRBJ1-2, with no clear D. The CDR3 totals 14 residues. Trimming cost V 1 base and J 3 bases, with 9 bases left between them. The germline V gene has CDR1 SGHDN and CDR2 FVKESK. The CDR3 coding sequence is TGTGCCAGCAGCCAAGTCCCTCGGGACTATGGCTACACCTTC. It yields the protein CASSQVPRDYGYTF.

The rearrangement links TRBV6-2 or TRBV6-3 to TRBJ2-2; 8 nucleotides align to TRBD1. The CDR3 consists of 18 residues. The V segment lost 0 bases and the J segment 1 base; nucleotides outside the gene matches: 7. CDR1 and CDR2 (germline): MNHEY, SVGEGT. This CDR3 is CASSYSKDRALNTGELFF. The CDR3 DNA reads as TGTGCCAGCAGTTACTCGAAGGACAGGGCCCTGAACACCGGGGAGCTGTTTTTT.

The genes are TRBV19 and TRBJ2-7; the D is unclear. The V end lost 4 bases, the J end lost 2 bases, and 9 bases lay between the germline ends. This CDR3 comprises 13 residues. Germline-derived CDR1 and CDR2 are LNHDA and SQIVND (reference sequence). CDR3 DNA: TGTGCCAGTAGTAGGGCAGAGACCTACGAGCAGTACTTC. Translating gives CASSRAETYEQYF.

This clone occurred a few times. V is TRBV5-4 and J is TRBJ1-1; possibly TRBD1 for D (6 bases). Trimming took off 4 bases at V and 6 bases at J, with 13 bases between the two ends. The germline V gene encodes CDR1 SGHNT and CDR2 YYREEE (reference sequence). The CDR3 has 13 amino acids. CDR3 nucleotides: TGTGCCAGCAGCCCTAATGGACAGTCTGAAGCTTTCTTT. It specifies CASSPNGQSEAFF. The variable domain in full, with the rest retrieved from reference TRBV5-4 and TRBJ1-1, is ETGVTQSPTHLIKTRGQQVTLRCSSQSGHNTVSWYQQALGQGPQFIFQYYREEENGRGNFPPRFSGLQFPNYSSELNVNALELDDSALYLCASSPNGQSEAFFGQGTRLTVV.

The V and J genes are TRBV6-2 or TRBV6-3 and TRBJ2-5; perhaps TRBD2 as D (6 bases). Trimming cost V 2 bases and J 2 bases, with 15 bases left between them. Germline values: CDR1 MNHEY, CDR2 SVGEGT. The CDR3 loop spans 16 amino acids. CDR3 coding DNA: TGTGCCAGCAGTTACGTCCGGGGTAGCGGACAAGAGACCCAGTACTTC. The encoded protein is CASSYVRGSGQETQYF.

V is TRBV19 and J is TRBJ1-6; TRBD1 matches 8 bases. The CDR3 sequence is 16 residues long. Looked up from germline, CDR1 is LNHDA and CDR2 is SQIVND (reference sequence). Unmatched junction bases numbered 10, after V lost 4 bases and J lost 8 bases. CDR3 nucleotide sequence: TGTGCCAGTAGTAGCCCGAGCAGGGGGCAGGATTCACCCCTCCACTTT. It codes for CASSSPSRGQDSPLHF.

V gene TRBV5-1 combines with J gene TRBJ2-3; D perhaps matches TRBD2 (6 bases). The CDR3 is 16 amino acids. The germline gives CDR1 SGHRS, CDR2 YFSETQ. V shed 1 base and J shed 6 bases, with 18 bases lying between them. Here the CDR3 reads CASSLILAGSGDTQYF. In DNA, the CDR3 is TGCGCCAGCAGCTTGATTTTGGCCGGTAGCGGCGATACGCAGTATTTT.

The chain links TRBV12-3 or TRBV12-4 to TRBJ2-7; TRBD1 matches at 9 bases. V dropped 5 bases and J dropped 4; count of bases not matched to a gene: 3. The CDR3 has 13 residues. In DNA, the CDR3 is TGTGCCAGCAGTCAGGGACAGGGATACGAGCAGTACTTC. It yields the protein CASSQGQGYEQYF.

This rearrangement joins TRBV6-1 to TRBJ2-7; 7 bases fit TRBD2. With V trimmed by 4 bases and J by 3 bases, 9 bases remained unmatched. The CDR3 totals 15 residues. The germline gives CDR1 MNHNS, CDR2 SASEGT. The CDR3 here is CASSVAAGSYYEQYF. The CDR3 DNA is TGTGCCAGCAGTGTAGCAGCGGGAAGCTACTACGAGCAGTACTTC.